This TCR beta chain was captured in a study of T-cell reconstitution after alpha-beta-depleted transplantation in children. The library targeted TCRbeta and was prepared with unique molecular identifiers. MiXCR was run by TCRdb on the PCR reads, yielding one entry per CDR3 protein. The profile shows about 510,000 distinct CDR3 sequences, over 9.5% of them singletons. The V and J ends lost 4 bases and 7 bases respectively, with 17 bases between them. Looked up from germline, CDR1 is SGHTA and CDR2 is FQGNSA. The CDR3 spans 15 residues. The sample in question was PBMCs, mostly from graft donor cells, obtained 180 days after TCRalphabeta/CD19-depleted stem cell transplant. This sequence joins TRBV7-2 and TRBJ1-5, with D maybe TRBD1 (5 bases). This clonotype was sampled from a female patient aged 2-15 years who had a stem cell transplant for aplastic anemia, so the T cells may come from the graft donor. The CDR3 DNA reads TGTGCCAGCAGCTGGAGATGGGGGGGGAGCCAGCCCCAGCATTTT. Its protein product is CASSWRWGGSQPQHF.